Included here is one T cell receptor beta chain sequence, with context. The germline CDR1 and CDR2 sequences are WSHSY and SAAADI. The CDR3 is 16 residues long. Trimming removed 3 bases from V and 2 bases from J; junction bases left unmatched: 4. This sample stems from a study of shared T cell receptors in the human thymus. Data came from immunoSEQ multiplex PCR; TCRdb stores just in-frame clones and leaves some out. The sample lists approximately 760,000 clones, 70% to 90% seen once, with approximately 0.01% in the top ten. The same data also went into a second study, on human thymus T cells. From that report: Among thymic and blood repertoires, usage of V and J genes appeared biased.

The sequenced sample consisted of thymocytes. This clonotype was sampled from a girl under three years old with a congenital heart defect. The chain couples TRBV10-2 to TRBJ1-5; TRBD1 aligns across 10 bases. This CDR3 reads CASSERDRGGNQPQHF. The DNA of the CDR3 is TGCGCCAGCAGTGAAAGGGACAGGGGCGGCAATCAGCCCCAGCATTTT.